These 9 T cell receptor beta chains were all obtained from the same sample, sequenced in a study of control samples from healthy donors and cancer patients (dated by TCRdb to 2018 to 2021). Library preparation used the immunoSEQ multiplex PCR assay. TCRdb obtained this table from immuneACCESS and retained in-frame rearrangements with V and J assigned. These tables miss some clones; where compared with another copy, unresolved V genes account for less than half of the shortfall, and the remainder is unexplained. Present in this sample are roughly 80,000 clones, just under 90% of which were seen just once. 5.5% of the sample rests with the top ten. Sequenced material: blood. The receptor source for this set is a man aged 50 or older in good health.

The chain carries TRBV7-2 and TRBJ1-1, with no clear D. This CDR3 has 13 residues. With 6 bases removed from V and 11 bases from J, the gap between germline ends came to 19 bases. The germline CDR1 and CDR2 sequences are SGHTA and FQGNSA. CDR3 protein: CASSQPGTARAFF. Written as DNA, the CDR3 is TGTGCCAGCAGTCAACCGGGCACCGCGAGGGCTTTCTTT.

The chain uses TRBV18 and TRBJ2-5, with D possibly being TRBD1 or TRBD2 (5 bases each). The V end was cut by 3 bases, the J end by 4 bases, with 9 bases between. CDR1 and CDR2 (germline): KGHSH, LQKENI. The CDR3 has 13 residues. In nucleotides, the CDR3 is TGTGCCAGCTCACCGCAGAGGGGAGAGACCCAGTACTTC. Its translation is CASSPQRGETQYF. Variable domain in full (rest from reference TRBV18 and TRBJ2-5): NAGVMQNPRHLVRRRGQEARLRCSPMKGHSHVYWYRQLPEEGLKFMVYLQKENIIDESGMPKERFSAEFPKEGPSILRIQQVVRGDSAAYFCASSPQRGETQYFGPGTRLLVL.

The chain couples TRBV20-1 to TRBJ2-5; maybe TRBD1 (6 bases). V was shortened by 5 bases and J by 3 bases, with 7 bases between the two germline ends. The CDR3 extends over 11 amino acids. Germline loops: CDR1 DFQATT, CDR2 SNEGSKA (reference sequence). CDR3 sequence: CSARTEETQYF. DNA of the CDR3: TGCAGTGCTCGGACAGAAGAGACCCAGTACTTC.

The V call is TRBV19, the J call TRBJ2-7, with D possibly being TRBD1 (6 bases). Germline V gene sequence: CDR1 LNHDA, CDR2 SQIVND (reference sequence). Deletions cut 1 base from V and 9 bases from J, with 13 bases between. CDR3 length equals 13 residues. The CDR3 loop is CASSIGGHAAQYF. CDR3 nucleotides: TGTGCCAGTAGTATAGGGGGGCACGCAGCGCAGTACTTC. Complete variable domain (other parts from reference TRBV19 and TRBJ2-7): DGGITQSPKYLFRKEGQNVTLSCEQNLNHDAMYWYRQDPGQGLRLIYYSQIVNDFQKGDIAEGYSVSREKKESFPLTVTSAQKNPTAFYLCASSIGGHAAQYFGPGTRLTVT.

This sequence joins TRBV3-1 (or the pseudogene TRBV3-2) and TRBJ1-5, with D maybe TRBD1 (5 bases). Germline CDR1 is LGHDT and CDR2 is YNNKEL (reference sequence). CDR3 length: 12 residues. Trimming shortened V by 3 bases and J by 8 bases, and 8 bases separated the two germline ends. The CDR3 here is CASSQGRKPQHF. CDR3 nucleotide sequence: TGTGCCAGCAGCCAGGGGCGCAAGCCCCAGCATTTT.

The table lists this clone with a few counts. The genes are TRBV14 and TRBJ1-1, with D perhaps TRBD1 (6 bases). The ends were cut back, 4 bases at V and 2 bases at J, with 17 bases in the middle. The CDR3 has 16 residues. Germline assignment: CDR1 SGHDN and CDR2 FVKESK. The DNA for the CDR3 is TGTGCCAGCAGCCTTCTACCCCGGGACACTAACACTGAAGCTTTCTTT. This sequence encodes CASSLLPRDTNTEAFF.

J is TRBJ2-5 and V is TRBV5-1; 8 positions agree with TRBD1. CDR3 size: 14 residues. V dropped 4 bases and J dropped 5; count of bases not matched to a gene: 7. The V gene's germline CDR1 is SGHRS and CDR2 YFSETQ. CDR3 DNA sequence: TGCGCCAGCAGCGCTTCAGGGGGCTGGGAGACCCAGTACTTC. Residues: CASSASGGWETQYF.

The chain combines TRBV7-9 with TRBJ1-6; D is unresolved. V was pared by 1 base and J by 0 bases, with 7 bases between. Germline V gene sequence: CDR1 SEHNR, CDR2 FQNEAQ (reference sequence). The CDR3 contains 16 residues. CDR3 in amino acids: CASSLVLSSYNSPLHF. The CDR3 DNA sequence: TGTGCCAGCAGCTTAGTCCTGAGCTCCTATAATTCACCCCTCCACTTT. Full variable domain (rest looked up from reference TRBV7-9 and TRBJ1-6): DTGVSQNPRHKITKRGQNVTFRCDPISEHNRLYWYRQTLGQGPEFLTYFQNEAQLEKSRLLSDRFSAERPKGSFSTLEIQRTEQGDSAMYLCASSLVLSSYNSPLHFGNGTRLTVT.

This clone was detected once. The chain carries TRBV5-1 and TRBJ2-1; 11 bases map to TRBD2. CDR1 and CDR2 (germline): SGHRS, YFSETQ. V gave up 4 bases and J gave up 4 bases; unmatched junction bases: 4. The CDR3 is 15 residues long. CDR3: CASSKTSGEYNEQFF. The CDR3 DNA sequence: TGCGCCAGCAGCAAGACTAGCGGGGAGTACAATGAGCAGTTCTTC.